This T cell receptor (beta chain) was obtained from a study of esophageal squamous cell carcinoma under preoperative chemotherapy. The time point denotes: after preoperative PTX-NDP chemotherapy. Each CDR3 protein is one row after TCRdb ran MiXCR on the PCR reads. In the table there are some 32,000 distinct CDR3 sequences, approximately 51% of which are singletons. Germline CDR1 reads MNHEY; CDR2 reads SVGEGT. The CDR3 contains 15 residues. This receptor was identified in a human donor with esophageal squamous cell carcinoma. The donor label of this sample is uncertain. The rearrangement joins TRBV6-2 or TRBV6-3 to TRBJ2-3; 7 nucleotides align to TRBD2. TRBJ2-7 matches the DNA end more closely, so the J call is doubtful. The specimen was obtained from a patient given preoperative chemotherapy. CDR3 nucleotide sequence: TGTGGCGCGGGGGTCGGGGGGAGAGAACGAGATACGCAGTACTTC. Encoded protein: CGAGVGGRERDTQYF.